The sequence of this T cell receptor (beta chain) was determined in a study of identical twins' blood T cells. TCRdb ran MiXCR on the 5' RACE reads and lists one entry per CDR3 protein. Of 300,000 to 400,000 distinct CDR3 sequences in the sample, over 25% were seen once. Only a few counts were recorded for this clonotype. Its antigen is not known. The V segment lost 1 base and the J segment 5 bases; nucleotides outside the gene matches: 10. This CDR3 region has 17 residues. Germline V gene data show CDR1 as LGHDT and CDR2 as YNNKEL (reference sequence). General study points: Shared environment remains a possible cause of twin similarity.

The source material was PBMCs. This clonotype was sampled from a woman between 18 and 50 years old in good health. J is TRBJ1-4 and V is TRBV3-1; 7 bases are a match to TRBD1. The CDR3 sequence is CASSQAGHDRENEKLFF. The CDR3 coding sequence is TGTGCCAGCAGCCAAGCCGGTCATGACAGGGAAAATGAAAAACTGTTTTTT.